These 18 T cell receptor beta chains share one sample of origin, sequenced in a study of blood T cell repertoires in COVID-19. Here immunoSEQ multiplex PCR was the method, and the copy in TCRdb shows in-frame clones only, minus some. The table lists roughly 140,000 clones, around 85% of them singletons. The sequenced sample consisted of PBMCs or T cells enriched from blood (not recorded which). The receptors originated from a middle-aged woman who had recovered from COVID-19.

This chain uses TRBV5-1 with TRBJ1-6; possible D gene TRBD1, 5 bases. Between the trimmed V and J ends, which lost 1 base and 7 bases, there was a span of 15 bases. Germline-derived CDR1 and CDR2 are SGHRS and YFSETQ. This CDR3 is 16 amino acids long. The CDR3 sequence: CASSLTEDSRNSPLHF. For the CDR3, the DNA is TGCGCCAGCAGCTTGACGGAAGACAGCAGAAATTCACCCCTCCACTTT.

The chain is built from TRBV11-2 and TRBJ2-3; the match to TRBD2 covers 9 bases. The CDR3 extends over 16 amino acids. Germline trimming cut 1 base from V and 0 bases from J; bases unmatched to any gene: 2. Germline assignment: CDR1 SGHAT and CDR2 FQNNGV. CDR3 in DNA: TGTGCCAGCAGCTTAGTCAGCGGGGGGAGCACAGATACGCAGTATTTT. Residues: CASSLVSGGSTDTQYF.

The gene calls are TRBV4-2 and TRBJ2-3; TRBD2 matches 9 bases. The CDR3 loop spans 16 amino acids. The junction had 4 bases not matched to a gene; V was cut back by 3 bases and J by 0 bases. CDR1 is LGHNA and CDR2 is YNFKEQ in the germline V gene. In DNA, the CDR3 is TGTGCCAGCAGCCAGGAAACTAGCGGGAGCACAGATACGCAGTATTTT. It encodes CASSQETSGSTDTQYF.

This chain links TRBV4-1 with TRBJ2-1; 14 bases are shared with TRBD2. The CDR3 is made up of 15 amino acids. The V gene end was trimmed by 4 bases and the J gene end by 10 bases; junction bases not matched to a gene: 6. CDR1 is MGHRA and CDR2 is YSYEKL in the germline V gene. The CDR3 spells CASSPTSGRAGEQFF. DNA of the CDR3: TGCGCCAGCAGCCCGACTAGCGGGAGGGCCGGAGAGCAGTTCTTC.

This clone was seen more than once but under ten times. This rearrangement joins TRBV3-1 (or the pseudogene TRBV3-2) to TRBJ2-7; 7 bases line up with TRBD2. The CDR3 has 14 amino acids. Germline lookup yields CDR1 LGHDT and CDR2 YNNKEL (reference sequence). The junction had 8 bases not matched to a gene; V was cut back by 3 bases and J by 6 bases. The DNA of the CDR3 is TGTGCCAGCAGCCAGGCCACGCGGGAGTTCGAGCAGTACTTC. Residues: CASSQATREFEQYF.

Here the CDR3 reads CASREGNSNQPQHF. CDR3 nucleotide sequence: TGTGCCAGTAGGGAGGGCAATAGCAATCAGCCCCAGCATTTT. The chain recombines TRBV19 with TRBJ1-5; no clear D gene. The CDR3 extends over 14 amino acids. The V end lost 6 bases, the J end lost 0 bases, and 9 bases lay between the germline ends. Germline CDR1 and CDR2: LNHDA and SQIVND (reference sequence).

This chain links TRBV29-1 with TRBJ1-2; 11 bases match TRBD1. V lost 5 bases and J lost 8; bases outside the gene matches: 7. Germline V gene lookup returns CDR1 SQVTM and CDR2 ANQGSEA. This CDR3 contains 13 residues. The CDR3 reads CSVLGQGAEGYTF. The CDR3 DNA follows: TGCAGCGTTCTTGGACAGGGGGCAGAGGGCTACACCTTC.

The chain links TRBV12-3 or TRBV12-4 to TRBJ2-7; possible D gene TRBD1, 5 bases. Trimming removed 6 bases from V and 5 bases from J, with 14 bases in between. The CDR3 has 13 amino acids. CDR3 residues: CASSPPDSNEQYF. The CDR3 DNA reads TGTGCCAGCAGCCCCCCTGACAGTAACGAGCAGTACTTC.

The chain uses TRBV25-1 and TRBJ1-5, with D unresolved. Trimming pared 8 bases from V and 5 bases from J, leaving 10 bases between. Germline lookup yields CDR1 MGHDK and CDR2 SYGVNS. The CDR3 contains 12 residues. The DNA for the CDR3 is TGTGCCAGCCGAGACGGGGATCAGCCCCAGCATTTT. This codes for CASRDGDQPQHF.

The rearrangement uses TRBV7-9 and TRBJ1-4; 8 nucleotides match TRBD1. Germline values: CDR1 SEHNR, CDR2 FQNEAQ (reference sequence). V was clipped by 5 bases and J by 7 bases; unmatched bases: 9. The CDR3 runs to 15 residues. In nucleotides, the CDR3 is TGTGCCAGCAGCCTCGGCCCAGGGGGCGGTGAAAAACTGTTTTTT. It specifies CASSLGPGGGEKLFF.

The chain uses TRBV6-1 and TRBJ2-1; 8 positions agree with TRBD2. Germline-derived CDR1 and CDR2 are MNHNS and SASEGT. Germline trimming cut 2 bases from V and 8 bases from J; bases unmatched to any gene: 5. The CDR3 has 14 amino acids. This CDR3 is CASSEPGLVDEQFF. CDR3 DNA sequence: TGTGCCAGCAGTGAACCGGGACTAGTTGATGAGCAGTTCTTC.

Here the CDR3 reads CASGLVWSGGVFGVTEAFF. For the CDR3, the DNA is TGTGCTAGTGGTTTGGTATGGTCAGGGGGCGTATTCGGGGTGACTGAAGCTTTCTTT. The V and J genes are TRBV12-5 and TRBJ1-1, with TRBD1 matching over 8 bases. V was pared by 0 bases and J by 5 bases, with 17 bases of the junction left unmatched. This CDR3 has 19 amino acids. Germline V gene sequence: CDR1 LGHNT, CDR2 FRNRAP. Full variable domain (remainder filled in from reference TRBV12-5 and TRBJ1-1): DARVTQTPRHKVTEMGQEVTMRCQPILGHNTVFWYRQTMMQGLELLAYFRNRAPLDDSGMPKDRFSAEMPDATLATLKIQPSEPRDSAVYFCASGLVWSGGVFGVTEAFFGQGTRLTVV.

The chain joins TRBV5-6 to TRBJ1-5; tentative D call: TRBD1 (5 bases). The germline V and J ends were trimmed by 4 bases and 3 bases, with 8 bases remaining between them. CDR3 size: 13 residues. Germline CDR1 reads SGHDT; CDR2 reads YYEEEE. In DNA form, the CDR3 reads TGTGCCAGCAGCCCAGGACACAATCAGCCCCAGCATTTT. As protein: CASSPGHNQPQHF.

This clone was seen once. The DNA of the CDR3 is TGCGCCAGCAGCCAAGAGGCCAGCGGGGGCCGTACGCAGTATTTT. As protein: CASSQEASGGRTQYF. V usage is TRBV4-1 and J usage is TRBJ2-3; 8 bases line up with TRBD2. Germline V gene data show CDR1 as MGHRA and CDR2 as YSYEKL. Trimming at V came to 0 bases and at J to 8 bases, leaving 7 bases not matched to a gene. The CDR3 consists of 15 residues.

The V call is TRBV7-6, the J call TRBJ2-7, with 7 bases aligning to TRBD2. V lost 3 bases, J lost 6 bases, and 5 bases stayed unmatched. CDR3 length equals 13 residues. Looked up from germline, CDR1 is SGHVS and CDR2 is FNYEAQ. The CDR3 nucleotides read TGTGCCAGCAGCTTTCGTAGGGAGGGCGAGCAGTACTTC. Translating gives CASSFRREGEQYF.

This chain links TRBV28 with TRBJ1-1; D not resolved. Germline CDR1 reads MDHEN; CDR2 reads SYDVKM. CDR3 length: 16 amino acids. V was cut by 1 base and J by 1 base, with 13 bases left in between. The CDR3 loop reads CASSLLGGSRNTEAFF. CDR3 nucleotides: TGTGCCAGCAGTTTATTAGGAGGGAGCAGGAACACTGAAGCTTTCTTT.

The chain is built from TRBV18 and TRBJ2-5, with 12 nucleotides matching TRBD1. The CDR3 loop spans 15 amino acids. CDR1 and CDR2 (germline): KGHSH, LQKENI. Germline trimming cut 3 bases from V and 4 bases from J; bases unmatched to any gene: 3. CDR3: CASSPRDRGRETQYF. CDR3 DNA sequence: TGTGCCAGCTCACCCCGGGACAGGGGGCGAGAGACCCAGTACTTC.

The chain links TRBV6-5 to TRBJ1-2; D may be TRBD1 (5 bases). The CDR3 loop spans 13 amino acids. V dropped 7 bases and J dropped 7 bases, with 16 bases sitting between them. From germline, CDR1 is MNHEY and CDR2 SVGAGI. The CDR3 is CASKEDKETGYTF. DNA of the CDR3: TGTGCCAGCAAAGAGGACAAAGAAACTGGCTACACCTTC.